The 25 T cell receptor beta chains given below trace back to one sample, sequenced in a study of OX40 agonist ivuxolimab in advanced cancers. TCRdb's copy holds only in-frame clones and misses some; the assay was immunoSEQ multiplex PCR. Seen here are about 89,000 clones, about 88% observed once, and the top ten hold about 0.31%. Source: CD4+ or CD8+ T cells sorted from blood, taken in a trial of the OX40 agonist ivuxolimab. The source is an adult with an advanced solid tumor such as melanoma, head and neck, liver or kidney cancer.

The genes are TRBV6-6 and TRBJ1-1; 10 positions agree with TRBD1. V trimming: 2 bases; J trimming: 3 bases; junction bases outside the gene matches: 3. The length of the CDR3 is 15 residues. Germline V lookup: CDR1 MNHNY, CDR2 SVGAGI (reference sequence). The CDR3: CASSYPGQGDTEAFF. In nucleotides, the CDR3 is TGTGCCAGCAGTTACCCCGGACAGGGGGACACTGAAGCTTTCTTT.

This sequence joins TRBV15 and TRBJ2-7; D remains ambiguous. Germline-derived CDR1 and CDR2 are LNHNV and YYDKDF (reference sequence). V shed 0 bases and J shed 4 bases, with 19 bases lying between them. The CDR3 is 17 residues long. CDR3 protein: CATSRDRPVTTTYEQYF. In nucleotides, the CDR3 is TGTGCCACCAGCAGAGATCGCCCGGTGACAACCACTTACGAGCAGTACTTC.

The genes are TRBV6-5 and TRBJ2-7; D uncertain. This CDR3 is 14 amino acids long. The V gene lost 5 bases and the J gene lost 3 bases, with 14 bases spanning the gap. Germline CDR1 and CDR2: MNHEY and SVGAGI. In DNA, the CDR3 is TGTGCCAGCAGTGGGGATCCCACCCTCTACGAGCAGTACTTC. This sequence encodes CASSGDPTLYEQYF.

J is TRBJ1-6 and V is TRBV15; 9 nucleotides match TRBD1. The germline V gene has CDR1 LNHNV and CDR2 YYDKDF (reference sequence). Germline trimming cut 1 base from V and 9 bases from J; bases unmatched to any gene: 4. CDR3 length: 15 residues. The DNA for the CDR3 is TGTGCCACCAGCAGAGCCCGACAGGGGGGTTCACCCCTCCACTTT. This encodes CATSRARQGGSPLHF.

This rearrangement joins TRBV30 to TRBJ2-5; 10 nucleotides match TRBD2. The trim removed 8 bases at V and 1 base at J, leaving 13 bases unmatched. This CDR3 is 16 amino acids long. Germline V gene lookup returns CDR1 GTSNPN and CDR2 SVGIG (reference sequence). DNA for the CDR3: TGTGCCCGCCAAAGCCATAGCGGGGGGTCCCAAGAGACCCAGTACTTC. Amino acids: CARQSHSGGSQETQYF.

This chain uses TRBV5-4 with TRBJ2-5; 7 nucleotides line up with TRBD2. The J call may be in error: the DNA end matches TRBJ2-7 better. Germline values: CDR1 SGHNT, CDR2 YYREEE (reference sequence). This CDR3 region has 14 residues. The chain's CDR3 is CASSYKTSPYEQYF. The CDR3 DNA is TGTGCCAGCAGCTATAAGACTAGCCCCTACGAGCAGTACTTC.

The chain has TRBV9 and TRBJ2-7, with 9 bases matching TRBD1. This CDR3 has 14 amino acids. The germline V gene encodes CDR1 SGDLS and CDR2 YYNGEE. V shed 0 bases and J 5 bases; nucleotides not matched to a gene: 3. CDR3 region: CASSVGDRDHEQYF. As DNA, the CDR3 is TGTGCCAGCAGCGTAGGGGACAGGGATCACGAGCAGTACTTC.

This rearrangement joins TRBV7-2 to TRBJ2-3; 15 bases are shared with TRBD2. V was pared by 6 bases and J by 6 bases, with 16 bases of the junction left unmatched. There are 19 residues in the CDR3. Per the germline V gene, CDR1 is SGHTA and CDR2 is FQGNSA. The CDR3 loop reads CASRFTPGLAGGTGDTQYF. CDR3 nucleotides: TGTGCCAGCAGATTCACCCCGGGACTAGCGGGGGGCACGGGGGATACGCAGTATTTT.

This clone was seen once. The chain has TRBV5-1 and TRBJ2-3, with TRBD1 matching 11 bases. The V gene's germline CDR1 is SGHRS and CDR2 YFSETQ. The CDR3 has 16 residues. Trimming at V came to 0 bases and at J to 4 bases, leaving 4 bases not matched to a gene. CDR3 residues: CASSLDGQGAADTQYF. CDR3 DNA sequence: TGCGCCAGCAGCTTGGATGGACAGGGGGCGGCAGATACGCAGTATTTT.

V gene TRBV7-2 combines with J gene TRBJ2-7; the D is unclear. This CDR3 contains 13 residues. Germline CDR1 and CDR2: SGHTA and FQGNSA. V lost 0 bases and J lost 1, with 4 bases in between. The DNA for the CDR3 is TGTGCCAGCAGCTTAGCAGGGTCCTACGAGCAGTACTTC. Protein product: CASSLAGSYEQYF.

The J gene is TRBJ1-5, the V gene TRBV19; D is ambiguous. Between the trimmed V and J ends, which lost 5 bases and 3 bases, there was a span of 17 bases. The germline V gene encodes CDR1 LNHDA and CDR2 SQIVND (reference sequence). CDR3 size: 16 residues. DNA for the CDR3: TGTGCCAGTAGTGCCCCAGGACGGTTACTCAATCAGCCCCAGCATTTT. This sequence encodes CASSAPGRLLNQPQHF. The complete variable domain, with remaining parts taken from reference TRBV19 and TRBJ1-5, reads DGGITQSPKYLFRKEGQNVTLSCEQNLNHDAMYWYRQDPGQGLRLIYYSQIVNDFQKGDIAEGYSVSREKKESFPLTVTSAQKNPTAFYLCASSAPGRLLNQPQHFGDGTRLSIL.

The gene calls are TRBV25-1 and TRBJ2-3; TRBD1 matches 7 bases. The CDR3 extends over 14 amino acids. Germline V gene sequence: CDR1 MGHDK, CDR2 SYGVNS. J lost 3 bases, V lost 7 bases, and 7 bases had no gene match. The CDR3 DNA reads as TGTGCCAGCAAGAAACAGGGGTGGACAGATACGCAGTATTTT. Amino acid sequence: CASKKQGWTDTQYF.

The V call is TRBV27, the J call TRBJ1-1; D uncertain. V lost 1 base and J lost 10, with 22 bases in between. The CDR3 length is 16 residues. Germline values: CDR1 MNHEY, CDR2 SMNVEV (reference sequence). CDR3 sequence (DNA): TGTGCCAGCAGTTTATTGTCCCGGAGTCGGCGAGAAGGAGCTTTCTTT. It encodes CASSLLSRSRREGAFF.

This chain connects TRBV5-5 to TRBJ1-5; D is uncertain. Trimming removed 0 bases at V and 0 bases at J, with 13 bases between. Germline V gives CDR1 SGHKS, CDR2 YYEKEE (reference sequence). There are 17 residues in the CDR3. Here the CDR3 reads CASSLERRAYSNQPQHF. CDR3 nucleotides: TGTGCCAGCAGCTTGGAGCGGCGAGCGTATAGCAATCAGCCCCAGCATTTT.

In DNA form, the CDR3 reads TGTGCCAGCAGCTCCTACCTCGGACTAGCGGGGGGGGAGACCCAGTACTTC. This sequence encodes CASSSYLGLAGGETQYF. The gene calls are TRBV7-9 and TRBJ2-5; 15 nucleotides line up with TRBD2. This CDR3 spans 17 amino acids. Germline V gives CDR1 SEHNR, CDR2 FQNEAQ (reference sequence). J gave up 5 bases and V 4 bases, and 8 bases lay outside the gene matches.

This sequence joins TRBV5-5 and TRBJ1-4, with D hard to call. V was pared by 4 bases and J by 1 base, with 5 bases between. This CDR3 is 13 amino acids long. Germline V gene lookup returns CDR1 SGHKS and CDR2 YYEKEE (reference sequence). This CDR3 is CASSLVTNEKLFF. In nucleotides, the CDR3 is TGTGCCAGCAGCCTGGTAACTAATGAAAAACTGTTTTTT.

The V gene is TRBV5-1, the J gene TRBJ2-5, with TRBD1 matching 10 bases. The germline V gene has CDR1 SGHRS and CDR2 YFSETQ. The trim removed 4 bases at V and 5 bases at J, leaving 5 bases unmatched. The CDR3 covers 14 residues. CDR3 amino acids: CASSVGQGSETQYF. The CDR3 region has the DNA TGCGCCAGCAGCGTGGGACAGGGGAGCGAGACCCAGTACTTC.

This clone was seen once. J is TRBJ2-7 and V is TRBV29-1; D might be TRBD1 or TRBD2, each matching 5 bases. The CDR3 contains 12 residues. Germline CDR1 SQVTM, CDR2 ANQGSEA. V was clipped by 4 bases and J by 6 bases, with 13 bases between them. CDR3 DNA sequence: TGCAGCGTTGGCTGGGGGTCCGGCGAGCAGTACTTC. It specifies CSVGWGSGEQYF.

The chain carries TRBV7-9 and TRBJ1-1; 8 bases fit TRBD1. The CDR3 length is 14 residues. The V segment lost 5 bases and the J segment 7 bases; nucleotides outside the gene matches: 9. Germline CDR1 SEHNR, CDR2 FQNEAQ (reference sequence). CDR3 residues: CASSLWTGTDEAFF. CDR3 nucleotide sequence: TGTGCCAGCAGCCTTTGGACAGGGACGGATGAAGCTTTCTTT. The whole variable domain, filled in from reference TRBV7-9 and TRBJ1-1, reads DTGVSQNPRHKITKRGQNVTFRCDPISEHNRLYWYRQTLGQGPEFLTYFQNEAQLEKSRLLSDRFSAERPKGSFSTLEIQRTEQGDSAMYLCASSLWTGTDEAFFGQGTRLTVV.

In its sample, this clone was seen a few times. This specimen includes other DNA sequences encoding the same CDR3. The rearrangement uses TRBV10-3 and TRBJ2-2; D ambiguous. Per the germline V gene, CDR1 is ENHRY and CDR2 is SYGVKD. This CDR3 contains 14 residues. The germline V and J ends were trimmed by 6 bases and 2 bases, with 10 bases remaining between them. This CDR3 reads CAIRTEANTGELFF. DNA for the CDR3: TGTGCCATCAGAACAGAGGCTAACACCGGGGAGCTGTTTTTT.

V usage is TRBV19 and J usage is TRBJ2-1, with 8 positions matching TRBD1. The CDR3 contains 15 residues. Germline assignment: CDR1 LNHDA and CDR2 SQIVND (reference sequence). Losses at the gene ends were 4 bases for V and 8 bases for J; bases not matched to a gene: 10. The DNA of the CDR3 is TGTGCCAGTAGTACGAACGGACAGGGTGGGTATGAGCAGTTCTTC. Protein product: CASSTNGQGGYEQFF. Supplemented by reference TRBV19 and TRBJ2-1, the full variable domain reads DGGITQSPKYLFRKEGQNVTLSCEQNLNHDAMYWYRQDPGQGLRLIYYSQIVNDFQKGDIAEGYSVSREKKESFPLTVTSAQKNPTAFYLCASSTNGQGGYEQFFGPGTRLTVL.

This chain uses TRBV9 with TRBJ1-2; TRBD1 is a possible D gene (6 bases). Germline V CDR1 and CDR2: SGDLS, YYNGEE. The CDR3 covers 15 residues. V was clipped by 3 bases and J by 8 bases, with 20 bases between them. CDR3 DNA: TGTGCCAGCAGCGCCCGGGACAATTCCTATGGAGGCTACACCTTC. Amino acid sequence: CASSARDNSYGGYTF.

The chain joins TRBV21-1 to TRBJ2-4; the tabulated D call, TRBD2, remains unverified against the DNA. TRBV21-1 is a pseudogene locus. The CDR3 has 15 residues. The CDR3 loop reads CASSKRVLTKNIQYF. CDR3 nucleotides: TGTGCCAGCAGCAAGAGGGTATTAACCAAAAACATTCAGTACTTC.

This clone showed up just a few times. The rearrangement joins TRBV7-9 to TRBJ1-5, with unresolved D. Germline V CDR1 and CDR2: SEHNR, FQNEAQ (reference sequence). V dropped 5 bases and J dropped 3 bases, with 17 bases sitting between them. This CDR3 has 16 amino acids. The CDR3 nucleotides read TGTGCCAGCAGCGGTGGCGGAGGAGCCCCCAATCAGCCCCAGCATTTT. Amino acids: CASSGGGGAPNQPQHF.

V gene TRBV5-1 combines with J gene TRBJ2-3; tentatively, D is TRBD1 or TRBD2 (5 bases each). CDR3 length: 16 amino acids. Trimming stripped 4 bases from V and 0 bases from J, with 15 bases between. CDR1 SGHRS and CDR2 YFSETQ come from the germline V gene. CDR3 sequence: CASSGGETPSTDTQYF. In nucleotides, the CDR3 is TGCGCCAGCAGCGGGGGTGAAACCCCTAGCACAGATACGCAGTATTTT.